The 24 T cell receptor beta chains below were found in one sample sequenced in a study of T cell responses to AZD1222 COVID-19 vaccine. Produced via immunoSEQ multiplex PCR; TCRdb's table is partial and in-frame only. This sample yields around 160,000 clones, of which around 89% are seen a single time; 4.5% to 6% belongs to the top ten. Material: peripheral blood, obtained on day 0 of AZD1222 vaccination. Every receptor here comes from an adult in good health.

This clone was seen a single time. This chain joins TRBV11-2 and TRBJ1-1, with D possibly being TRBD1 (5 bases). CDR1 and CDR2 from the germline V gene are SGHAT and FQNNGV. V lost 5 bases and J lost 11, with 24 bases in between. CDR3 length: 15 amino acids. The chain's CDR3 is CASSTPGRGGLWAFF. The CDR3 region has the DNA TGTGCCAGCAGCACACCGGGACGGGGGGGATTGTGGGCTTTCTTT.

The count of this clone is one. The limits of the CDR3 on the DNA are not certain, so only TCRdb's listed CDR3 is given. The chain employs TRBV27 and TRBJ1-2. CDR1 MNHEY and CDR2 SMNVEV come from the germline V gene (reference sequence). The CDR3 is 15 residues long, counting both termini. This CDR3 is CASSFGAGGDYGYTF.

This sequence joins TRBV7-3 and TRBJ2-3; no firm D call. The V gene lost 7 bases and the J gene lost 0 bases, with 11 bases spanning the gap. CDR3 length: 14 amino acids. Germline CDR1 SGHTA, CDR2 FQGTGA. The CDR3 here is CASKPISSTDTQYF. Here the CDR3 DNA reads TGTGCCAGCAAACCCATCTCCAGCACAGATACGCAGTATTTT.

The genes are TRBV6-4 and TRBJ2-2; 7 bases align to TRBD1. Per germline, CDR1 MRHNA and CDR2 SNTAGT. Trimming cost V 0 bases and J 1 base; bases outside gene matches: 2. The CDR3 consists of 16 residues. CDR3 nucleotide sequence: TGTGCCAGCAGTGACTCAGGGACAGAGAACACCGGGGAGCTGTTTTTT. Translated, it gives CASSDSGTENTGELFF.

The V gene is TRBV5-1, the J gene TRBJ2-7; 7 nucleotides agree with TRBD1. V lost 1 base and J lost 5; bases outside the gene matches: 6. Germline loops: CDR1 SGHRS, CDR2 YFSETQ. The CDR3 has 14 residues. CDR3 sequence (DNA): TGCGCCAGCAGCTTGCCACAGGGGAATGACGAGCAGTACTTC. Protein sequence: CASSLPQGNDEQYF.

The rearrangement uses TRBV6-6 and TRBJ1-5; perhaps TRBD1 as D (6 bases). V dropped 4 bases and J dropped 0 bases, with 13 bases sitting between them. The length of the CDR3 is 16 residues. From germline, CDR1 is MNHNY and CDR2 SVGAGI (reference sequence). The CDR3 bases are TGTGCCAGCAGTTCCAGGACAGCTTATAGCAATCAGCCCCAGCATTTT. Its protein is CASSSRTAYSNQPQHF.

The chain links TRBV9 to TRBJ1-1, with 7 bases identical to TRBD1. V lost 5 bases, J lost 5 bases, and 9 bases stayed unmatched. The germline V gene encodes CDR1 SGDLS and CDR2 YYNGEE. The CDR3 consists of 14 residues. CDR3: CASRVRGPSTEAFF. Here the CDR3 DNA reads TGTGCCAGCAGGGTGAGGGGGCCAAGTACTGAAGCTTTCTTT.

V gene TRBV12-3 or TRBV12-4 combines with J gene TRBJ1-2, with TRBD1 as a possible D gene (5 bases). Trimming took 3 bases from V and 4 from J, leaving 6 bases between them. CDR3 length equals 12 residues. The CDR3 DNA is TGTGCCAGCAGTTTGGGGACCTATGGCTACACCTTC. Amino acid sequence: CASSLGTYGYTF.

This chain joins TRBV10-2 and TRBJ1-2; D gene uncertain. The V gene's germline CDR1 is WSHSY and CDR2 SAAADI. CDR3 length: 13 residues. V lost 2 bases to trimming and J lost 1 base, with 5 bases between them. The CDR3 sequence: CASSEKGNYGYTF. The CDR3 DNA is TGCGCCAGCAGTGAGAAGGGTAACTATGGCTACACCTTC.

This clone was picked up one time. This chain links TRBV3-1 (or the pseudogene TRBV3-2) with TRBJ2-2; maybe TRBD2 (5 bases). V was pared by 0 bases and J by 0 bases, with 17 bases between. This CDR3 is 19 amino acids long. In germline, CDR1 is LGHDT, CDR2 YNNKEL (reference sequence). CDR3 nucleotides: TGTGCCAGCAGCCAAGAAAGAAAGGTAGCGAACGCGAACACCGGGGAGCTGTTTTTT. This translates into CASSQERKVANANTGELFF.

This chain's CDR3 is CASSPISVGKTTDTQYF. The DNA for the CDR3 is TGTGCCAGCTCACCGATTAGCGTAGGCAAAACCACAGATACGCAGTATTTT. The chain combines TRBV18 with TRBJ2-3, with D maybe TRBD2 (5 bases). The CDR3 sequence is 17 residues long. Germline V lookup: CDR1 KGHSH, CDR2 LQKENI. V dropped 3 bases and J dropped 2 bases, with 18 bases sitting between them. The full variable domain, completed using reference TRBV18 and TRBJ2-3, is NAGVMQNPRHLVRRRGQEARLRCSPMKGHSHVYWYRQLPEEGLKFMVYLQKENIIDESGMPKERFSAEFPKEGPSILRIQQVVRGDSAAYFCASSPISVGKTTDTQYFGPGTRLTVL.

This clone was observed once. Here the CDR3 DNA reads TGTGCCATCAGTGCGGGGAGACTCAATCAGCCCCAGCATTTT. The encoded protein is CAISAGRLNQPQHF. The V and J genes are TRBV10-3 and TRBJ1-5, with D unclear. The CDR3 is 14 amino acids. CDR1 ENHRY and CDR2 SYGVKD come from the germline V gene. The ends were cut back, 4 bases at V and 3 bases at J, with 10 bases in the middle.

The chain combines TRBV9 with TRBJ1-1, with a weak D call TRBD1 (5 bases). Trimming stripped 4 bases from V and 0 bases from J, with 13 bases between. This CDR3 region has 15 residues. Per the germline V gene, CDR1 is SGDLS and CDR2 is YYNGEE. CDR3 sequence reads: CASSPMTVMNTEAFF. The CDR3 DNA is TGTGCCAGCAGCCCGATGACAGTCATGAACACTGAAGCTTTCTTT.

The gene calls are TRBV7-9 and TRBJ1-5, with TRBD1 matching over 7 bases. Trimming cost V 4 bases and J 4 bases; bases outside gene matches: 10. The germline gives CDR1 SEHNR, CDR2 FQNEAQ (reference sequence). The CDR3 has 16 residues. This CDR3 reads CASSYYTGTDNQPQHF. CDR3 sequence (DNA): TGTGCCAGCAGCTACTACACCGGGACAGATAATCAGCCCCAGCATTTT.

The chain is built from TRBV6-6 and TRBJ2-7; tentative D call: TRBD1 (6 bases). Germline assignment: CDR1 MNHNY and CDR2 SVGAGI (reference sequence). This CDR3 has 15 amino acids. V lost 0 bases to trimming and J lost 3 bases, with 12 bases between them. Written as DNA, the CDR3 is TGTGCCAGCAGTTACTCGGCCAGGGGTGGCTACGAGCAGTACTTC. Translation gives CASSYSARGGYEQYF.

CDR3 coding DNA: TGCGCCAGCAGCTTGAAGGAGAGCATGAACACTGAAGCTTTCTTT. Encoded protein: CASSLKESMNTEAFF. The J gene is TRBJ1-1, the V gene TRBV5-1, with D uncertain. CDR1 is SGHRS and CDR2 is YFSETQ in the germline V gene. CDR3 length: 15 amino acids. Trimming cost V 1 base and J 0 bases, with 10 bases left between them.

This sequence joins TRBV7-2 and TRBJ2-7; D is uncertain. CDR1 is SGHTA, CDR2 FQGNSA, per germline. The CDR3 covers 14 residues. Trimming cost V 1 base and J 6 bases, with 13 bases left between them. The chain's CDR3 is CASSLVWQSREQYF. CDR3 in DNA: TGTGCCAGCAGCTTAGTTTGGCAGTCTCGCGAGCAGTACTTC.

The J gene is TRBJ1-4, the V gene TRBV7-2, with TRBD1 matching over 7 bases. J lost 8 bases, V lost 3 bases, and 6 bases had no gene match. The length of the CDR3 is 14 residues. The V gene's germline CDR1 is SGHTA and CDR2 FQGNSA. Here the CDR3 reads CASSFRQGSEKLFF. For the CDR3, the DNA is TGTGCCAGCAGCTTTCGACAGGGTAGCGAAAAACTGTTTTTT.

The chain combines TRBV18 with TRBJ1-3, with D possibly being TRBD1 (6 bases). The CDR3 extends over 17 amino acids. Germline CDR1 reads KGHSH; CDR2 reads LQKENI. Trimming removed 4 bases from V and 0 bases from J, with 16 bases in between. CDR3 loop: CASSRENDRRSGNTIYF. The CDR3 nucleotides are TGTGCCAGCTCACGGGAGAATGACAGGCGCTCTGGAAACACCATATATTTT.

This chain joins TRBV19 and TRBJ1-6, with 7 bases matching TRBD1. The CDR3 is made up of 17 amino acids. Germline CDR1 and CDR2: LNHDA and SQIVND (reference sequence). The V segment lost 5 bases and the J segment 4 bases; nucleotides outside the gene matches: 11. Here the CDR3 reads CASSGSGGAPYNSPLHF. CDR3 bases: TGTGCCAGTAGTGGCTCAGGGGGGGCGCCGTATAATTCACCCCTCCACTTT.

This clone has a handful of counts. The sample has other DNA sequences that encode this CDR3 too. The chain is built from TRBV5-1 and TRBJ1-1, with D perhaps matching TRBD1 (5 bases). Trimming removed 4 bases from V and 2 bases from J, with 9 bases in between. CDR3 size: 13 residues. Germline-derived CDR1 and CDR2 are SGHRS and YFSETQ. The CDR3 region has the DNA TGCGCCAGCAGCGCCAGGGTCAACACTGAAGCTTTCTTT. It codes for CASSARVNTEAFF.

V is TRBV7-9 and J is TRBJ2-5, with D tentatively TRBD1 (5 bases). CDR1 SEHNR and CDR2 FQNEAQ come from the germline V gene (reference sequence). V was trimmed by 4 bases and J by 5 bases, leaving 11 bases between them. This CDR3 has 13 residues. The CDR3 DNA sequence: TGTGCCAGCAGCTCCAGGGCCCCGGAGACCCAGTACTTC. Its translation: CASSSRAPETQYF.

This clone was picked up one time. The genes are TRBV5-1 and TRBJ2-5, with no clear D. The CDR3 covers 13 residues. Germline assignment: CDR1 SGHRS and CDR2 YFSETQ. Trimming stripped 2 bases from V and 2 bases from J, with 7 bases between. Here the CDR3 DNA reads TGCGCCAGCAGCTTCCCTAGACAAGAGACCCAGTACTTC. Amino acid sequence: CASSFPRQETQYF.

The chain joins TRBV6-5 to TRBJ2-3; maybe TRBD2 (5 bases). The CDR3 sequence is 15 residues long. Trimming shortened V by 5 bases and J by 1 base, and 13 bases separated the two germline ends. The germline V gene encodes CDR1 MNHEY and CDR2 SVGAGI. CDR3 amino acids: CASSLPRGGTDTQYF. DNA for the CDR3: TGTGCCAGCAGTCTCCCACGGGGAGGCACAGATACGCAGTATTTT.